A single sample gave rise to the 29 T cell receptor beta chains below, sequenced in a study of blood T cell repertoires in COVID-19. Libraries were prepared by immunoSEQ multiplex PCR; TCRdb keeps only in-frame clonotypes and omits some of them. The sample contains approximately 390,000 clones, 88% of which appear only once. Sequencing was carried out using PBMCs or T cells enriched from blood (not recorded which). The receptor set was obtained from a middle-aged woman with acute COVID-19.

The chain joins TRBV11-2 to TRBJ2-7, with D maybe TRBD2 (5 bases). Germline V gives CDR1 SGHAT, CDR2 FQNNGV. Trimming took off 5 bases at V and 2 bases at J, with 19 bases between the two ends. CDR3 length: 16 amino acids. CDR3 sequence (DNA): TGTGCCAGCAGCCCCCTGATTAGGGAGCGACCCTACGAGCAGTACTTC. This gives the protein CASSPLIRERPYEQYF.

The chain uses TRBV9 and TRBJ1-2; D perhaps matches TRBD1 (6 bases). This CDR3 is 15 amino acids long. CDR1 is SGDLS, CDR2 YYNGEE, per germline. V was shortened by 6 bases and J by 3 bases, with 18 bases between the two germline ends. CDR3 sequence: CASNSPGGIDYGYTF. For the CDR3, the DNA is TGTGCCAGCAATTCCCCGGGGGGCATCGACTATGGCTACACCTTC.

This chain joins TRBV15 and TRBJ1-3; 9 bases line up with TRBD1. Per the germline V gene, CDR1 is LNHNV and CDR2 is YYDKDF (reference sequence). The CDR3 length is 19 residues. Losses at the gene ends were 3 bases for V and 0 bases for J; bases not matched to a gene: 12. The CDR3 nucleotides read TGTGCCACCAGCAGTCGGGACAGGGCGAAAATACTCTCTGGAAACACCATATATTTT. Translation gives CATSSRDRAKILSGNTIYF.

CDR3 bases: TGCAGCGTGCAATCAGGTGCCCCTAATGAAAAACTGTTTTTT. This translates into CSVQSGAPNEKLFF. The rearrangement links TRBV29-1 to TRBJ1-4; no reliable D call. From germline, CDR1 is SQVTM and CDR2 ANQGSEA. Trimming stripped 6 bases from V and 3 bases from J, with 14 bases between. The CDR3 has 14 amino acids.

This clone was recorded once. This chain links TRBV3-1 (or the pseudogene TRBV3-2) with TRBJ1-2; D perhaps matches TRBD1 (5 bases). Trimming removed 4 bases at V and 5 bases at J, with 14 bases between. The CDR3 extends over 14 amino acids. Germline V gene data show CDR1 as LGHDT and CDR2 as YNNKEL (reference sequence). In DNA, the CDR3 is TGTGCCAGCAGCCCACTAGCCAGGGATTATGGCTACACCTTC. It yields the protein CASSPLARDYGYTF.

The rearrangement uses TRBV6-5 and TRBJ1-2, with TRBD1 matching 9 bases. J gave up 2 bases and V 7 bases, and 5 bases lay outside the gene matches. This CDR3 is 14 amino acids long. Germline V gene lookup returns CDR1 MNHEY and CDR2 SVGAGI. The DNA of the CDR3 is TGTGCCAGCACCTGGACAGGGGAAAACTATGGCTACACCTTC. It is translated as CASTWTGENYGYTF.

The CDR3 loop reads CASSQEGTGSNSPLHF. In DNA form, the CDR3 reads TGTGCCAGCAGCCAAGAAGGGACAGGGAGTAATTCACCCCTCCACTTT. The V and J genes are TRBV4-2 and TRBJ1-6, with TRBD1 identical over 9 bases. The junction had 3 bases not matched to a gene; V was cut back by 0 bases and J by 6 bases. Looked up from germline, CDR1 is LGHNA and CDR2 is YNFKEQ. The CDR3 sequence is 16 residues long.

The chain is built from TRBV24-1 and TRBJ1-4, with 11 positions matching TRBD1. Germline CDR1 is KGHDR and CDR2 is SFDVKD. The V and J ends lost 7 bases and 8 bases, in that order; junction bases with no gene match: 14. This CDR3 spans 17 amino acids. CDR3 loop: CATRDRGPRRVEEKLFF. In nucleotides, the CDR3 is TGTGCCACCAGGGACAGGGGGCCCCGTCGGGTCGAGGAAAAACTGTTTTTT.

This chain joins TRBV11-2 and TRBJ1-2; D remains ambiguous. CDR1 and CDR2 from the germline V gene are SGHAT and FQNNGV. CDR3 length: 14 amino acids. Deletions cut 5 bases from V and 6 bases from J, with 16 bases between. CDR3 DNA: TGTGCCAGCAGCCCGGGAGGGCCATCCCATGGCTACACCTTC. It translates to CASSPGGPSHGYTF.

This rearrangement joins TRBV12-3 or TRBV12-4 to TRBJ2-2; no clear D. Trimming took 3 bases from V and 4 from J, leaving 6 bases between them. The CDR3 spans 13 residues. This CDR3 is CASSFGLTGELFF. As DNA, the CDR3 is TGTGCCAGCAGTTTTGGCCTCACCGGGGAGCTGTTTTTT.

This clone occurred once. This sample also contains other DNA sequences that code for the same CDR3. The chain's CDR3 is CASKSGTSGGAVTGELFF. For the CDR3, the DNA is TGCGCCAGCAAGTCCGGGACTAGTGGGGGGGCCGTGACCGGGGAGCTGTTTTTT. This chain joins TRBV5-1 and TRBJ2-2, with TRBD2 matching over 8 bases. The trim removed 6 bases at V and 5 bases at J, leaving 18 bases unmatched. The CDR3 contains 18 residues. Per germline, CDR1 SGHRS and CDR2 YFSETQ.

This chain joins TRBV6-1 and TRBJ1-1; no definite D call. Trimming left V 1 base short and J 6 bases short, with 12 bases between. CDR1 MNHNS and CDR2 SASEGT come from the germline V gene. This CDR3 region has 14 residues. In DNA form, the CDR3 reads TGTGCCAGCAGTGAAGACCCGGTGATCGCTGAAGCTTTCTTT. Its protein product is CASSEDPVIAEAFF.

The CDR3 sequence is CASSLDPGAGNTIYF. The CDR3 coding sequence is TGCGCCAGCAGCTTGGATCCAGGGGCTGGAAACACCATATATTTT. The chain is built from TRBV5-1 and TRBJ1-3; D may be TRBD1 (6 bases). The ends were cut back, 0 bases at V and 2 bases at J, with 9 bases in the middle. The CDR3 covers 15 residues. CDR1 SGHRS and CDR2 YFSETQ come from the germline V gene.

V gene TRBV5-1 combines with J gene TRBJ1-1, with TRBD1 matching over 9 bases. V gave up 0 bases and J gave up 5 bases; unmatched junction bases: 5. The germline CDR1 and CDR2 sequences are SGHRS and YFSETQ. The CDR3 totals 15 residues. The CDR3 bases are TGCGCCAGCAGCTTGGGTACAGGGGGCCGTACTGAAGCTTTCTTT. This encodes CASSLGTGGRTEAFF.

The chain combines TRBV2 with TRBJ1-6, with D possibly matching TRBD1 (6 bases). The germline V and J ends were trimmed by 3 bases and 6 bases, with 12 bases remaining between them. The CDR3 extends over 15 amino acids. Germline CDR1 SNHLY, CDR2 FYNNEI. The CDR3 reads CASSDRGEPNSPLHF. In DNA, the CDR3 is TGTGCCAGCAGTGACAGGGGCGAACCTAATTCACCCCTCCACTTT.

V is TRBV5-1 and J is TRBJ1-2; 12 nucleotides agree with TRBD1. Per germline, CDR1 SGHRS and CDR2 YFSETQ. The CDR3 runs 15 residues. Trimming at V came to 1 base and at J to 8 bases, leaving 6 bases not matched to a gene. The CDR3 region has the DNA TGCGCCAGCAGCTTGCAGGGGACAGGGGGCGCGGGCTACACCTTC. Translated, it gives CASSLQGTGGAGYTF.

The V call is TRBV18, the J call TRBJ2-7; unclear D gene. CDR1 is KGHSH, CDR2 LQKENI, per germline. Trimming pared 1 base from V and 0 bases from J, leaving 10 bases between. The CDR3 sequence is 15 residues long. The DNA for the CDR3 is TGTGCCAGCTCACCACTACAGCCTCCCTCCTACGAGCAGTACTTC. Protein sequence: CASSPLQPPSYEQYF.

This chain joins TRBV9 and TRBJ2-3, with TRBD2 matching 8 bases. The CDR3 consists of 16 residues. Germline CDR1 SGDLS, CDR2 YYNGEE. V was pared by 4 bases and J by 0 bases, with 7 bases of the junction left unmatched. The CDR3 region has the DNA TGTGCCAGCAGCCCAACCAGCGGGGGAAGCACAGATACGCAGTATTTT. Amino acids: CASSPTSGGSTDTQYF.

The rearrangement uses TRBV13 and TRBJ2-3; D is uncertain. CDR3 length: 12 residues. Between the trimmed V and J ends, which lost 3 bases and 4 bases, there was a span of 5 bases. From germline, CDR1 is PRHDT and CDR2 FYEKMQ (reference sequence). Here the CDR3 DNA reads TGTGCCAGCAGCTTTCGGGCAGATACGCAGTATTTT. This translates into CASSFRADTQYF.

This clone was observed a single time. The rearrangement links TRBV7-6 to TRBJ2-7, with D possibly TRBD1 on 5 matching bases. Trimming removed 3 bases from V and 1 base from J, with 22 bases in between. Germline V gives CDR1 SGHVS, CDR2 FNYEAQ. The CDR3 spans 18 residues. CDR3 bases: TGTGCCAGCAGCTTGGGCGCTCAAGGGGTCGATCTATCCTACGAGCAGTACTTC. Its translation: CASSLGAQGVDLSYEQYF. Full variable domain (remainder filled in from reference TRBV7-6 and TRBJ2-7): GAGVSQSPRYKVTKRGQDVALRCDPISGHVSLYWYRQALGQGPEFLTYFNYEAQQDKSGLPNDRFSAERPEGSISTLTIQRTEQRDSAMYRCASSLGAQGVDLSYEQYFGPGTRLTVT.

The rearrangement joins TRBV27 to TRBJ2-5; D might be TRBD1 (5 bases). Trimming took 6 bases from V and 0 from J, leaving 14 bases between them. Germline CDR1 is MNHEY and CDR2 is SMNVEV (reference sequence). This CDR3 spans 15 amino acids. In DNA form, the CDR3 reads TGTGCCAGCAGCCATTATGACAGATACCAAGAGACCCAGTACTTC. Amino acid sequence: CASSHYDRYQETQYF.

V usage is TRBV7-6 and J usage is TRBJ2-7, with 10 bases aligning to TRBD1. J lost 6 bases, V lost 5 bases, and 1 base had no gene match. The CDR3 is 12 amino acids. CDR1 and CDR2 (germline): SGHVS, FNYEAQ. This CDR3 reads CASSGQGVEQYF. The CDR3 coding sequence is TGTGCCAGCAGCGGACAGGGGGTCGAGCAGTACTTC. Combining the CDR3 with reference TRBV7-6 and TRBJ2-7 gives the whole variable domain GAGVSQSPRYKVTKRGQDVALRCDPISGHVSLYWYRQALGQGPEFLTYFNYEAQQDKSGLPNDRFSAERPEGSISTLTIQRTEQRDSAMYRCASSGQGVEQYFGPGTRLTVT.

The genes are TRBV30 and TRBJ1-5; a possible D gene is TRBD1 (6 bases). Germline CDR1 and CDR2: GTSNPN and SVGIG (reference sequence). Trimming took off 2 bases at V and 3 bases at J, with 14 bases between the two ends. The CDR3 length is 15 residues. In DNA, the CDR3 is TGTGCCTGGAGTATAAAGGACAGTTACAATCAGCCCCAGCATTTT. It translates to CAWSIKDSYNQPQHF.

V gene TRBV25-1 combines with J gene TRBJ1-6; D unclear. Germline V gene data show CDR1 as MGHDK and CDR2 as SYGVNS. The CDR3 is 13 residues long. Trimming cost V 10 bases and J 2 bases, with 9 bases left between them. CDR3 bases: TGTGCCACCTTGCGGACCTATAATTCACCCCTCCACTTT. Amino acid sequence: CATLRTYNSPLHF.

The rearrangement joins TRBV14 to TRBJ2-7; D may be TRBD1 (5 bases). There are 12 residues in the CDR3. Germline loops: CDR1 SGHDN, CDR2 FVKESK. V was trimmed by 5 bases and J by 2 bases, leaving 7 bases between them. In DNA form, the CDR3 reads TGTGCCAGCAGCGCAGGGACCTACGAGCAGTACTTC. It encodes CASSAGTYEQYF.

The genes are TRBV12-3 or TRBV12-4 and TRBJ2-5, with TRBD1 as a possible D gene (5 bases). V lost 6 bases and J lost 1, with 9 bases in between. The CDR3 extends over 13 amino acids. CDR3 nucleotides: TGTGCCAGCAGGATAGACAGCCAAGAGACCCAGTACTTC. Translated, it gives CASRIDSQETQYF.

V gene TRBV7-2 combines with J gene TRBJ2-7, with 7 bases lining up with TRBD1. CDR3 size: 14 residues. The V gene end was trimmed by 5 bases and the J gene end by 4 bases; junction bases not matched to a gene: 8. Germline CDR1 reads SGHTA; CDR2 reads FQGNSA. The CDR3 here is CASSPRTGMYEQYF. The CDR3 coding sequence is TGTGCCAGCAGCCCTCGGACAGGAATGTACGAGCAGTACTTC.

The chain's CDR3 is CASTEQGAGNLAYGYTF. The CDR3 nucleotides are TGTGCCAGTACAGAGCAGGGGGCAGGGAACTTGGCCTATGGCTACACCTTC. The genes are TRBV19 and TRBJ1-2; 8 nucleotides match TRBD1. CDR3 length: 17 residues. V was pared by 7 bases and J by 4 bases, with 17 bases of the junction left unmatched. Germline loops: CDR1 LNHDA, CDR2 SQIVND (reference sequence).

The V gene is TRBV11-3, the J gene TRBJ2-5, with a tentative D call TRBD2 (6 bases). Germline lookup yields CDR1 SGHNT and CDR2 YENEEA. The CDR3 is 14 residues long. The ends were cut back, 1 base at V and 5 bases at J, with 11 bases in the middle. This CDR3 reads CASSLGGAGETQYF. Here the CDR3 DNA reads TGTGCCAGCAGCTTAGGGGGCGCGGGGGAGACCCAGTACTTC.